Included here is one TCR beta chain sequence, with context. This entry comes from a study of blood T cell repertoires in COVID-19. Study overall: The analysed material was cDNA or gDNA that came from T cells, B-cell-depleted T cells, or PBMCs.

Generated by immunoSEQ multiplex PCR, the TCRdb table keeps only in-frame clones and is missing some. This table holds about 190,000 clones, 75% to 85% found once. This study enrolled people aged about 18 to 100 from about two dozen US geographic areas. The sample consisted of PBMCs or T cells enriched from blood (not recorded which). The sequence derives from a woman aged 50 to 60 with acute COVID-19.

The CDR3 protein is CASSFPRGVSTDTQYF. For the CDR3, the DNA is TGTGCCAGCAGCTTCCCCAGGGGGGTTAGCACAGATACGCAGTATTTT. The V call is TRBV7-2, the J call TRBJ2-3; the D gene is possibly TRBD1 (7 bases). Trimming removed 3 bases from V and 0 bases from J, with 13 bases in between. Germline-derived CDR1 and CDR2 are SGHTA and FQGNSA. CDR3 size: 16 residues. The full variable domain, with the rest looked up from reference TRBV7-2 and TRBJ2-3, is GAGVSQSPSNKVTEKGKDVELRCDPISGHTALYWYRQSLGQGLEFLIYFQGNSAPDKSGLPSDRFSAERTGGSVSTLTIQRTQQEDSAVYLCASSFPRGVSTDTQYFGPGTRLTVL.